This passage covers 26 T cell receptor gamma chains from one sample sequenced in a study of gamma-delta T cells after stem cell transplantation listed by TCRdb under 2016. The receptor library was made with RT-PCR. Sequenced using an Illumina MiSeq. Public reads were reanalyzed in TCRdb with CATT, and rows carrying the same DNA were merged afterwards. A total of about 4,800 gamma-chain clones appear in this sample, about 20% of them only once. The leading ten clones occupy around 3.7% of the sample. The sequenced sample consisted of gamma-delta T cells. These receptor sequences come from a human donor. It is not recorded whose cells these are; they may come from a transplant donor.

With respect to this clone: The sample has other DNA sequences that encode this CDR3 too. The rearrangement joins TRGV8 to TRGJ1 or TRGJ2. CDR3 length: 13 residues. The V gene end was trimmed by 0 bases and the J gene end by 6 bases; junction bases not matched to a gene: 5. Germline V CDR1 and CDR2: VENAVY, YDSYNSRV. CDR3 in DNA: TGTGCCACCTGGGATAGGCTGGGTTATAAGAAACTCTTT. It is translated as CATWDRLGYKKLF.

About this clone itself: One junction end disagrees with the germline gene, perhaps due to a read error. The gene calls are TRGV4 and TRGJ1 or TRGJ2. Germline V gene data show CDR1 as EGSTGY and CDR2 as YDSYTSSV. This CDR3 comprises 14 residues. The CDR3 loop reads CATWDGLDYDKKLF. The CDR3 nucleotides are TGTGCCACCTGGGATGGGCTGGATTATGATAAGAAACTCTTT.

In the case of this clone: The same CDR3 is also encoded by other DNA sequences in this sample. DNA for the CDR3: TGTGCCACCTGGGATGGGCGCTATAAGAAACTCTTT. Translated, it gives CATWDGRYKKLF. The rearrangement uses TRGV4 and TRGJ1 or TRGJ2. There are 12 residues in the CDR3. Trimming removed 0 bases from V and 7 bases from J; junction bases left unmatched: 3. Per germline, CDR1 EGSTGY and CDR2 YDSYTSSV.

The chain uses TRGV3 and TRGJ1 or TRGJ2. Trimming cost V 10 bases and J 3 bases; bases outside gene matches: 6. The CDR3 runs 11 residues. CDR1 and CDR2 (germline): VTNTFY, YDVSTARD (reference sequence). CDR3 bases: TGTGCCACGAACCTTTATTATAAGAAACTCTTT. This gives the protein CATNLYYKKLF.

This chain uses TRGV2 with TRGJ1 or TRGJ2. Germline-derived CDR1 and CDR2 are EGSNGY and YDSYNSKV. The CDR3 has 14 residues. V lost 1 base and J lost 1; bases outside the gene matches: 4. CDR3 nucleotide sequence: TGTGCCACCTGGGACGGCTCTAATTATTATAAGAAACTCTTT. Encoded protein: CATWDGSNYYKKLF.

This chain connects TRGV3 to TRGJ1 or TRGJ2. The CDR3 runs to 13 residues. V lost 5 bases and J lost 4; bases outside the gene matches: 8. Per the germline V gene, CDR1 is VTNTFY and CDR2 is YDVSTARD (reference sequence). The chain's CDR3 is CATWGLRYYKKLF. CDR3 nucleotides: TGTGCCACCTGGGGACTTCGGTATTATAAGAAACTCTTT.

This rearrangement joins TRGV5 to TRGJ1 or TRGJ2. The ends lost 3 bases at V and 7 bases at J; junction bases unmatched: 6. The CDR3 has 12 amino acids. The germline V gene encodes CDR1 VINAFY and CDR2 YDVSNSKD. Here the CDR3 DNA reads TGTGCCACCTGGGACCGACACTATAAGAAACTCTTT. Amino acid sequence: CATWDRHYKKLF.

This clone was recorded a few times. The CDR3 DNA reads TGTGCCTTGTGGGAGGCTCCATATTATTATAAGAAACTCTTT. This encodes CALWEAPYYYKKLF. This chain links TRGV9 with TRGJ1 or TRGJ2. The V gene's germline CDR1 is GITISATS and CDR2 ISYDGTV (reference sequence). This CDR3 has 14 residues. With V trimmed by 2 bases and J by 2 bases, 6 bases remained unmatched.

In the case of this clone: Germline and junction disagree at one end, which may indicate a read error. The V call is TRGV9, the J call TRGJ1 or TRGJ2. CDR1 GITISATS and CDR2 ISYDGTV come from the germline V gene (reference sequence). The CDR3 is 11 residues long. This CDR3 is CALWVGYKKLF. In DNA, the CDR3 is TGTGCCTTATGGGTGGGATATAAGAAACTCTTT.

In its sample, this clone was seen a few times. The J gene is TRGJ1 or TRGJ2, the V gene TRGV9. The CDR3 runs 13 residues. The J segment lost 7 bases and the V segment lost 0 bases, leaving 6 bases of the junction unmatched. The germline gives CDR1 GITISATS, CDR2 ISYDGTV (reference sequence). DNA of the CDR3: TGTGCCTTGTGGGAGGTGCATGGGTATAAGAAACTCTTT. Its translation is CALWEVHGYKKLF.

Points on this clone: This same CDR3 is encoded by further DNA sequences in the sample. This chain connects TRGV2 to TRGJ1 or TRGJ2. The CDR3 runs to 12 residues. Per germline, CDR1 EGSNGY and CDR2 YDSYNSKV. Germline trimming cut 0 bases from V and 7 bases from J; bases unmatched to any gene: 3. CDR3 bases: TGTGCCACCTGGGACGGGCGCTATAAGAAACTCTTT. Its translation: CATWDGRYKKLF.

This clone was counted only a few times. The chain couples TRGV8 to TRGJP2. CDR3 size: 15 residues. Germline loops: CDR1 VENAVY, CDR2 YDSYNSRV. The J segment lost 2 bases and the V segment lost 2 bases, leaving 5 bases of the junction unmatched. CDR3 residues: CATWDTRSSDWIKTF. The CDR3 coding sequence is TGTGCCACCTGGGATACTAGGAGTAGTGATTGGATCAAGACGTTT.

This clone was seen only a few times. J is TRGJ1 or TRGJ2 and V is TRGV5. V was clipped by 3 bases and J by 12 bases; unmatched bases: 14. The CDR3 totals 13 residues. CDR1 and CDR2 (germline): VINAFY, YDVSNSKD. The CDR3 DNA reads as TGTGCCACCTGGGACGGGTCAGTATTTGGGAAACTCTTT. Translation gives CATWDGSVFGKLF.

This clone has just a few counts. The chain employs TRGV9 and TRGJ1 or TRGJ2. From germline, CDR1 is GITISATS and CDR2 ISYDGTV (reference sequence). J gave up 2 bases and V 3 bases, and 4 bases lay outside the gene matches. The CDR3 is 13 amino acids. The CDR3 is CALWESYYYKKLF. As DNA, the CDR3 is TGTGCCTTGTGGGAGTCTTATTATTATAAGAAACTCTTT.

This clone was detected only a few times. The V call is TRGV3, the J call TRGJ1 or TRGJ2. Germline CDR1 is VTNTFY and CDR2 is YDVSTARD (reference sequence). The CDR3 runs to 13 residues. Trimming removed 1 base from V and 3 bases from J; junction bases left unmatched: 3. The chain's CDR3 is CATWDSAYYKKLF. The CDR3 DNA reads as TGTGCCACCTGGGACAGCGCTTATTATAAGAAACTCTTT.

This clone came up a few times. The J gene is TRGJ1 or TRGJ2, the V gene TRGV3. J lost 7 bases, V lost 7 bases, and 7 bases had no gene match. In germline, CDR1 is VTNTFY, CDR2 YDVSTARD (reference sequence). The CDR3 has 11 amino acids. The CDR3 sequence is CATCLRYKKLF. CDR3 coding DNA: TGTGCCACCTGCCTCAGGTATAAGAAACTCTTT.

This clone came up a few times. Mismatch with germline at one junction end may stem from a read error. The chain is built from TRGV8 and TRGJ1 or TRGJ2. Germline V gene data show CDR1 as VENAVY and CDR2 as YDSYNSRV. This CDR3 contains 12 residues. The CDR3 coding sequence is TGTGCCACCTGGGATAGCTATTCTAAGAAACTCTTT. Its translation: CATWDSYSKKLF.

The chain carries TRGV9 and TRGJ1 or TRGJ2. After removal of 0 bases from V and 4 bases from J, the junction contained 12 bases not matched to a gene. Germline assignment: CDR1 GITISATS and CDR2 ISYDGTV (reference sequence). This CDR3 contains 16 residues. The CDR3 DNA reads as TGTGCCTTGTGGGAGGTGCGGCCCAATAGATATTATAAGAAACTCTTT. Protein: CALWEVRPNRYYKKLF.

The genes are TRGV9 and TRGJ1 or TRGJ2. Germline V gene sequence: CDR1 GITISATS, CDR2 ISYDGTV (reference sequence). Trimming at V came to 4 bases and at J to 3 bases, leaving 6 bases not matched to a gene. CDR3 length equals 13 residues. CDR3 amino acids: CALWDALYYKKLF. The CDR3 coding sequence is TGTGCCTTGTGGGACGCCCTTTATTATAAGAAACTCTTT.

By sample fraction, this clone is medium-sized. Within the sample, other DNA sequences also encode this same CDR3. This sequence joins TRGV9 and TRGJP. Unmatched junction bases numbered 2, after V lost 0 bases and J lost 6 bases. In germline, CDR1 is GITISATS, CDR2 ISYDGTV (reference sequence). The CDR3 has 16 amino acids. The CDR3 DNA is TGTGCCTTGTGGGAGGTGGGAGAGTTGGGCAAAAAAATCAAGGTATTT. Its translation is CALWEVGELGKKIKVF.

The CDR3 loop reads CATWVGIEKLF. Here the CDR3 DNA reads TGTGCCACCTGGGTCGGTATAGAGAAACTCTTT. This sequence joins TRGV5 and TRGJ1 or TRGJ2. CDR3 length equals 11 residues. The germline V gene encodes CDR1 VINAFY and CDR2 YDVSNSKD. With V trimmed by 5 bases and J by 11 bases, 9 bases remained unmatched.

This clone counts as medium-sized (0.01 to 0.1%). The chain links TRGV8 to TRGJP2. The CDR3 runs to 10 residues. Germline CDR1 reads VENAVY; CDR2 reads YDSYNSRV. V lost 3 bases to trimming and J lost 11 bases; unmatched junction nucleotides: 0. CDR3 bases: TGTGCCACCTGGGATTGGATCAAGACGTTT. Residues: CATWDWIKTF.

This clone was observed a handful of times. This chain joins TRGV2 and TRGJ1 or TRGJ2. Trimming at V came to 4 bases and at J to 5 bases, leaving 2 bases not matched to a gene. CDR3 length equals 11 residues. In germline, CDR1 is EGSNGY, CDR2 YDSYNSKV. CDR3 sequence (DNA): TGTGCCACCTGGGAGAATTATAAGAAACTCTTT. This gives the protein CATWENYKKLF.

This clone came up a few times. The CDR3 loop reads CATWDHWDYKKLF. Here the CDR3 DNA reads TGTGCCACCTGGGATCATTGGGATTATAAGAAACTCTTT. This sequence joins TRGV4 and TRGJ1 or TRGJ2. This CDR3 is built from 13 residues. V was pared by 3 bases and J by 5 bases, with 7 bases of the junction left unmatched. Germline CDR1 EGSTGY, CDR2 YDSYTSSV.

The V and J genes are TRGV3 and TRGJ1 or TRGJ2. The CDR3 runs 13 residues. J lost 5 bases, V lost 0 bases, and 4 bases had no gene match. Per the germline V gene, CDR1 is VTNTFY and CDR2 is YDVSTARD (reference sequence). CDR3 bases: TGTGCCACCTGGGACAGGCAGGATTATAAGAAACTCTTT. Protein: CATWDRQDYKKLF.

The chain recombines TRGV9 with TRGJ1 or TRGJ2. With V trimmed by 2 bases and J by 7 bases, 14 bases remained unmatched. CDR1 is GITISATS, CDR2 ISYDGTV, per germline (reference sequence). The CDR3 is made up of 15 amino acids. CDR3 protein: CALWEASIIGYKKLF. CDR3 DNA: TGTGCCTTGTGGGAGGCCTCGATAATCGGATATAAGAAACTCTTT.